The 11 T cell receptor beta chains below all came from one sample that was sequenced in a study of cytomegalovirus exposure and HLA in healthy donors. PCR involved 60 Vbeta and 13 Jbeta primers. Produced via immunoSEQ multiplex PCR; TCRdb's table is partial and in-frame only. The table has about 130,000 clones, roughly three quarters seen once. Sequencing was performed on PBMCs. These receptors originate from a man aged 25 to 40 in good health and CMV-seronegative.

The chain joins TRBV27 to TRBJ2-1; a weak D match, TRBD2 (6 bases). The CDR3 loop spans 16 amino acids. V was shortened by 7 bases and J by 2 bases, with 18 bases between the two germline ends. In germline, CDR1 is MNHEY, CDR2 SMNVEV (reference sequence). In nucleotides, the CDR3 is TGTGCCAGCACCTCACTCGGGCGGGGCCCCTACAATGAGCAGTTCTTC. Protein product: CASTSLGRGPYNEQFF.

The V call is TRBV7-2, the J call TRBJ2-5; weak D call: TRBD2 (6 bases). The CDR3 is 15 residues long. Germline loops: CDR1 SGHTA, CDR2 FQGNSA. The V and J ends lost 3 bases and 2 bases respectively, with 13 bases between them. The CDR3 DNA reads TGTGCCAGCAGCTTTTCACGGGGGATGCAAGAGACCCAGTACTTC. Translating it yields CASSFSRGMQETQYF.

This clone was seen a few times. The CDR3 region is CASSEQGKDTQYF. In DNA form, the CDR3 reads TGTGCCAGCAGTGAGCAGGGGAAAGATACGCAGTATTTT. J is TRBJ2-3 and V is TRBV6-1; possibly TRBD1 for D (6 bases). Trimming removed 3 bases at V and 5 bases at J, with 9 bases between. The CDR3 is made up of 13 amino acids. Germline V gene data show CDR1 as MNHNS and CDR2 as SASEGT.

The chain has TRBV7-6 and TRBJ2-5; maybe TRBD2 (6 bases). Trimming cost V 2 bases and J 7 bases, with 8 bases left between them. The germline V gene has CDR1 SGHVS and CDR2 FNYEAQ. The CDR3 totals 12 residues. In DNA form, the CDR3 reads TGTGCCAGCAGCTTACCGGAGGGGACCCAGTACTTC. Translating it yields CASSLPEGTQYF.

The chain uses TRBV7-9 and TRBJ2-1, with a weak D call TRBD1 (6 bases). The germline CDR1 and CDR2 sequences are SEHNR and FQNEAQ (reference sequence). V was pared by 7 bases and J by 3 bases, with 19 bases between. The CDR3 is made up of 16 amino acids. In DNA form, the CDR3 reads TGTGCCAGCATCGACATTACCGGGACAAACTACAATGAGCAGTTCTTC. It translates to CASIDITGTNYNEQFF.

This chain uses TRBV7-2 with TRBJ2-3; 7 bases map to TRBD2. With 3 bases clipped from V and 5 bases from J, the junction kept 5 bases outside the gene matches. This CDR3 comprises 14 residues. Germline V CDR1 and CDR2: SGHTA, FQGNSA. Here the CDR3 DNA reads TGTGCCAGCAGCTTCTGGACTAGTAGAGATACGCAGTATTTT. Encoded protein: CASSFWTSRDTQYF.

V gene TRBV27 combines with J gene TRBJ1-1; 7 nucleotides align to TRBD1. This CDR3 contains 13 residues. CDR1 is MNHEY, CDR2 SMNVEV, per germline (reference sequence). The J segment lost 0 bases and the V segment lost 11 bases, leaving 6 bases of the junction unmatched. For the CDR3, the DNA is TGTGCCTCCGGGACAGCTATGAACACTGAAGCTTTCTTT. Amino acids: CASGTAMNTEAFF.

V is TRBV28 and J is TRBJ2-7; maybe TRBD1 (5 bases). The CDR3 consists of 15 residues. Germline assignment: CDR1 MDHEN and CDR2 SYDVKM. V was trimmed by 2 bases and J by 5 bases, leaving 16 bases between them. The CDR3 DNA reads as TGTGCCAGCAGTTTAGCTGGTGGCAGGGCCAACGAGCAGTACTTC. Its protein is CASSLAGGRANEQYF.

The chain employs TRBV9 and TRBJ1-4, with 7 bases fitting TRBD1. This CDR3 spans 15 amino acids. The V and J ends lost 4 bases and 4 bases, in that order; junction bases with no gene match: 7. Germline values: CDR1 SGDLS, CDR2 YYNGEE. As DNA, the CDR3 is TGTGCCAGCAGCAAAACAGGGGCCCTTAATGAAAAACTGTTTTTT. Amino acid sequence: CASSKTGALNEKLFF.

The chain recombines TRBV7-2 with TRBJ1-5, with TRBD1 identical over 10 bases. From germline, CDR1 is SGHTA and CDR2 FQGNSA. This CDR3 is built from 17 residues. J gave up 5 bases and V 3 bases, and 10 bases lay outside the gene matches. This chain's CDR3 is CASSLRGGTGAHQPQHF. CDR3 nucleotide sequence: TGTGCCAGCAGCTTGAGGGGCGGGACAGGGGCTCATCAGCCCCAGCATTTT.

The rearrangement joins TRBV29-1 to TRBJ1-1; perhaps TRBD1 as D (5 bases). The CDR3 is made up of 15 amino acids. V was cut by 6 bases and J by 3 bases, with 20 bases left in between. CDR1 and CDR2 (germline): SQVTM, ANQGSEA. The CDR3 bases are TGCAGCGTGGGTCGGAGGGGTGGGGGATACACTGAAGCTTTCTTT. Translation: CSVGRRGGGYTEAFF.